Presented here are 28 T cell receptor beta chains from one specimen sequenced in a study of T cells after yellow fever vaccination. TCRdb reprocessed the 5' RACE reads via MiXCR and lists one record per CDR3 protein. The sample yields about 300,000 distinct CDR3 sequences, approximately 4.2% seen once. Specimen: PBMCs, collected 5 days after the yellow fever booster vaccination. Receptors originate from a man aged 18 to 30 who received the YFV17D yellow fever vaccine.

The sample holds a few counts of this clonotype. Written as DNA, the CDR3 is TGCAGCGTTGATGGCCGACAGCCCCAAGAGACCCAGTACTTC. Translation gives CSVDGRQPQETQYF. The chain joins TRBV29-1 to TRBJ2-5; D perhaps matches TRBD1 (5 bases). Germline V gives CDR1 SQVTM, CDR2 ANQGSEA. The ends were cut back, 3 bases at V and 1 base at J, with 12 bases in the middle. The CDR3 sequence is 14 residues long. Variable domain in full (rest from reference TRBV29-1 and TRBJ2-5): SAVISQKPSRDICQRGTSLTIQCQVDSQVTMMFWYRQQPGQSLTLIATANQGSEATYESGFVIDKFPISRPNLTFSTLTVSNMSPEDSSIYLCSVDGRQPQETQYFGPGTRLLVL.

The chain joins TRBV30 to TRBJ2-6, with D tentatively TRBD1 or TRBD2 (7 bases each). Trimming stripped 5 bases from V and 1 base from J, with 15 bases between. The CDR3 spans 16 residues. Germline lookup yields CDR1 GTSNPN and CDR2 SVGIG (reference sequence). The CDR3 DNA is TGTGCCTGGGGGAGGGACAGAGTGTCTGGGGCCAACGTCCTGACTTTC. It yields the protein CAWGRDRVSGANVLTF.

This chain uses TRBV5-1 with TRBJ2-7; TRBD2 might be the D (6 bases). Germline CDR1 and CDR2: SGHRS and YFSETQ. CDR3 size: 13 residues. The chain's CDR3 is CASSLTPGGEQFV. As DNA, the CDR3 is TGCGCCAGCAGCCTGACCCCTGGCGGGGAGCAGTTCGTC.

The chain combines TRBV4-1 with TRBJ2-7; D unclear. V was pared by 0 bases and J by 5 bases, with 11 bases between. The germline V gene has CDR1 MGHRA and CDR2 YSYEKL. The CDR3 loop spans 14 amino acids. The CDR3 is CASSQDDTRDEQYF. The CDR3 coding sequence is TGCGCCAGCAGCCAAGACGATACTCGGGACGAGCAGTACTTC.

This clonotype showed up many times. The chain joins TRBV12-3 or TRBV12-4 to TRBJ2-3, with a tentative D call TRBD1 (6 bases). The CDR3 length is 13 residues. V lost 3 bases and J 5 bases, leaving 9 bases between the germline ends. The CDR3 loop reads CASSFPRGDTQYF. The CDR3 DNA sequence: TGTGCCAGCAGTTTCCCCAGGGGAGATACGCAGTATTTT.

The gene calls are TRBV20-1 and TRBJ2-4; TRBD1 or TRBD2 may be the D gene (6 bases each). CDR1 is DFQATT and CDR2 is SNEGSKA in the germline V gene (reference sequence). The CDR3 is made up of 13 amino acids. Trimming removed 5 bases at V and 3 bases at J, with 11 bases between. CDR3 loop: CSALGGGKNIQYF. CDR3 bases: TGCAGTGCTTTAGGGGGAGGCAAAAACATTCAGTACTTC.

This clonotype was seen once. The chain recombines TRBV12-3 or TRBV12-4 with TRBJ2-7, with a weak D call TRBD1 (5 bases). Trimming cost V 3 bases and J 3 bases, with 18 bases left between them. This CDR3 spans 16 amino acids. CDR3 sequence: CASSLGCRAICYEQYV. The CDR3 coding sequence is TGTGCCAGCAGTTTGGGCTGCAGGGCGATCTGCTACGAGCAGTACGTC.

The rearrangement uses TRBV6-5 and TRBJ2-7; TRBD1 is a possible D gene (6 bases). This CDR3 region has 14 residues. The V end was cut by 6 bases, the J end by 1 base, with 13 bases between. Germline CDR1 and CDR2: MNHEY and SVGAGI. This chain's CDR3 is CASRRWTESYEQYF. The CDR3 DNA is TGTGCCAGCAGGCGATGGACAGAATCCTACGAGCAGTACTTC.

This clonotype was seen a few times. This chain joins TRBV4-3 and TRBJ2-2; D perhaps matches TRBD1 (6 bases). This CDR3 has 17 residues. Germline CDR1 is LGHNA and CDR2 is YSLEER. V dropped 0 bases and J dropped 7 bases, with 18 bases sitting between them. CDR3 nucleotides: TGCGCCAGCAGCCAAGATATTAACAGGGTTCTGTTCGGGGAGCTGTTTTTT. As protein: CASSQDINRVLFGELFF.

This clonotype was counted between two and nine times. The chain joins TRBV19 to TRBJ1-3; D possibly corresponds to TRBD1 (5 bases). Germline V gene sequence: CDR1 LNHDA, CDR2 SQIVND (reference sequence). The CDR3 sequence is 16 residues long. V was clipped by 10 bases and J by 0 bases, with 19 bases between them. CDR3 DNA: TGTGCCACCGGGACCCGCGGGCGGGACTCTGGAAACACCATATATTTT. This encodes CATGTRGRDSGNTIYF.

This clonotype was counted many times. This chain links TRBV7-2 with TRBJ2-3, with no clear D. V lost 7 bases, J lost 5 bases, and 13 bases lay in between. This CDR3 region has 13 residues. CDR1 is SGHTA and CDR2 is FQGNSA in the germline V gene. The CDR3 loop is CASTPGGGDTQYF. The CDR3 DNA reads as TGTGCCAGCACCCCCGGCGGCGGAGATACGCAGTATTTT.

This clonotype has a count of ten or more. The gene calls are TRBV7-8 and TRBJ2-3, with 7 bases identical to TRBD2. Per germline, CDR1 SGHVS and CDR2 FQNEAQ. After removal of 1 base from V and 4 bases from J, the junction contained 8 bases not matched to a gene. The CDR3 has 16 residues. The CDR3 nucleotides read TGTGCCAGCAGCTTAGGGGGGGGACTTCGTCCAGATACGCAGTATTTT. Translated, it gives CASSLGGGLRPDTQYF.

V usage is TRBV5-1 and J usage is TRBJ2-1; TRBD2 matches at 9 bases. Germline V gene sequence: CDR1 SGHRS, CDR2 YFSETQ. Unmatched junction bases numbered 11, after V lost 4 bases and J lost 3 bases. The CDR3 is 17 residues long. The CDR3 coding sequence is TGCGCCAGCAGCACAGGGAATCTAGCGGGGATCTACAATGAGCAGTTCTTC. Protein: CASSTGNLAGIYNEQFF.

A few counts support this clonotype. The rearrangement links TRBV12-3 or TRBV12-4 to TRBJ1-2; D is unresolved. With 5 bases removed from V and 4 bases from J, the gap between germline ends came to 14 bases. This CDR3 contains 14 residues. The chain's CDR3 is CASSDTTRGYGYTF. The CDR3 DNA is TGTGCCAGCAGTGACACCACGAGAGGCTATGGCTACACCTTC.

This clonotype has at least ten counts. The V and J genes are TRBV29-1 and TRBJ2-7; 9 nucleotides match TRBD1. The CDR3 covers 13 residues. The junction had 11 bases not matched to a gene; V was cut back by 7 bases and J by 7 bases. The germline V gene encodes CDR1 SQVTM and CDR2 ANQGSEA. For the CDR3, the DNA is TGCAGCGCTTCCGGGACAGGGAGATGGGAGCAGTACTTC. Its protein is CSASGTGRWEQYF.

This clonotype was recorded many times. V usage is TRBV11-2 and J usage is TRBJ2-4, with D hard to call. Trimming removed 8 bases at V and 8 bases at J, with 16 bases between. The CDR3 is made up of 13 amino acids. Per the germline V gene, CDR1 is SGHAT and CDR2 is FQNNGV. The CDR3 DNA reads TGTGCCAGCTCTACATTAAAGGATTACATTCAGTACTTC. This gives the protein CASSTLKDYIQYF. The whole variable domain, filled in from reference TRBV11-2 and TRBJ2-4, reads EAGVAQSPRYKIIEKRQSVAFWCNPISGHATLYWYQQILGQGPKLLIQFQNNGVVDDSQLPKDRFSAERLKGVDSTLKIQPAKLEDSAVYLCASSTLKDYIQYFGAGTRLSVL.

This clonotype was picked up many times. The chain links TRBV4-1 to TRBJ2-4; 9 bases are a match to TRBD1. Germline CDR1 reads MGHRA; CDR2 reads YSYEKL. J was trimmed by 8 bases and V by 6 bases; bases with no gene match: 8. The CDR3 is 14 amino acids. CDR3 region: CASRRTGAKDIQYF. The CDR3 DNA sequence: TGCGCCAGCAGGCGGACAGGGGCGAAGGACATTCAGTACTTC.

This rearrangement joins TRBV19 to TRBJ1-5, with D tentatively TRBD1 (5 bases). The length of the CDR3 is 15 residues. In germline, CDR1 is LNHDA, CDR2 SQIVND (reference sequence). Deletions cut 4 bases from V and 9 bases from J, with 19 bases between. This CDR3 is CASSTPGRQLRPQHF. The CDR3, as DNA: TGTGCCAGTAGTACCCCGGGACGGCAACTTAGGCCCCAGCATTTT.

The V and J genes are TRBV7-6 and TRBJ2-7; the D gene is possibly TRBD1 (5 bases). Trimming removed 5 bases at V and 1 base at J, with 12 bases between. CDR1 SGHVS and CDR2 FNYEAQ come from the germline V gene. The CDR3 totals 14 residues. The CDR3 DNA reads TGTGCCAGCAGCCCTACAGGTACTTCCTACGAGCAGTACTTC. Translation gives CASSPTGTSYEQYF.

The chain employs TRBV29-1 and TRBJ2-5, with 11 bases lining up with TRBD2. CDR3 size: 17 residues. Germline lookup yields CDR1 SQVTM and CDR2 ANQGSEA. J gave up 0 bases and V 2 bases, and 8 bases lay outside the gene matches. CDR3 coding DNA: TGCAGCGTTGAATGGTCTAGCGGGGGGACGTACCAAGAGACCCAGTACTTC. It is translated as CSVEWSSGGTYQETQYF.

The chain employs TRBV24-1 and TRBJ2-2, with D possibly matching TRBD1 (7 bases). Between the trimmed V and J ends, which lost 6 bases and 4 bases, there was a span of 14 bases. Per the germline V gene, CDR1 is KGHDR and CDR2 is SFDVKD. The CDR3 extends over 15 amino acids. The CDR3, as DNA: TGTGCCACCAGTACAGGGGAAGCGGGCACCGGGGAGCTGTTTTTT. This codes for CATSTGEAGTGELFF.

This clonotype was recorded a few times. This sequence joins TRBV7-2 and TRBJ2-3; D not certain. The CDR3 covers 13 residues. Looked up from germline, CDR1 is SGHTA and CDR2 is FQGNSA. Deletions cut 3 bases from V and 5 bases from J, with 9 bases between. For the CDR3, the DNA is TGTGCCAGCAGCTTCGACGGAATAGATACGCAGTATTTT. It is translated as CASSFDGIDTQYF.

This clonotype appeared a few times. The chain links TRBV25-1 to TRBJ1-2; D is unclear. The CDR3 is 11 residues long. Germline V lookup: CDR1 MGHDK, CDR2 SYGVNS. V gave up 10 bases and J gave up 8 bases, with 14 bases separating them. CDR3 sequence (DNA): TGTGCCATCGATCATTCGGGCGGCTACACCTTC. It translates to CAIDHSGGYTF.

V is TRBV4-3 and J is TRBJ1-1; D is ambiguous. CDR1 LGHNA and CDR2 YSLEER come from the germline V gene. CDR3 length: 15 amino acids. V gave up 1 base and J gave up 6 bases, with 15 bases separating them. CDR3 sequence (DNA): TGCGCCAGCAGCCAAGCCGCAGGTAGTATCTCTGAAGCTTTCTTT. It is translated as CASSQAAGSISEAFF.

The J gene is TRBJ1-6, the V gene TRBV7-9; D is unclear. Germline loops: CDR1 SEHNR, CDR2 FQNEAQ (reference sequence). Trimming took off 5 bases at V and 14 bases at J, with 13 bases between the two ends. This CDR3 region has 12 residues. CDR3 DNA: TGTGCCAGCAGCCTAGATATTATCACCCTCCACTTT. Protein product: CASSLDIITLHF.

This clonotype was picked up many times. The chain couples TRBV28 to TRBJ2-3; 8 bases are shared with TRBD2. The CDR3 is 15 amino acids. Germline V gene lookup returns CDR1 MDHEN and CDR2 SYDVKM. V lost 5 bases, J lost 5 bases, and 9 bases stayed unmatched. CDR3 protein: CASSSGGYGRDTQYF. The CDR3, as DNA: TGTGCCAGCAGTAGCGGGGGCTACGGTAGAGATACGCAGTATTTT.

The sample holds many counts of this clonotype. The genes are TRBV7-6 and TRBJ1-2, with 7 bases identical to TRBD1. Trimming at V came to 1 base and at J to 1 base, leaving 9 bases not matched to a gene. From germline, CDR1 is SGHVS and CDR2 FNYEAQ. The CDR3 is made up of 17 amino acids. CDR3 sequence reads: CASSLEAGTANNYGYTF. In DNA form, the CDR3 reads TGTGCCAGCAGCTTAGAGGCTGGGACAGCAAATAACTATGGCTACACCTTC.

This clonotype was observed many times. The chain joins TRBV24-1 to TRBJ2-2; 7 positions agree with TRBD1. CDR1 is KGHDR, CDR2 SFDVKD, per germline. V dropped 0 bases and J dropped 7; count of bases not matched to a gene: 4. The CDR3 consists of 15 residues. The CDR3 protein is CATSDLRRGIGELFF. The CDR3 region has the DNA TGTGCCACCAGTGATTTGCGCAGGGGGATCGGGGAGCTGTTTTTT.